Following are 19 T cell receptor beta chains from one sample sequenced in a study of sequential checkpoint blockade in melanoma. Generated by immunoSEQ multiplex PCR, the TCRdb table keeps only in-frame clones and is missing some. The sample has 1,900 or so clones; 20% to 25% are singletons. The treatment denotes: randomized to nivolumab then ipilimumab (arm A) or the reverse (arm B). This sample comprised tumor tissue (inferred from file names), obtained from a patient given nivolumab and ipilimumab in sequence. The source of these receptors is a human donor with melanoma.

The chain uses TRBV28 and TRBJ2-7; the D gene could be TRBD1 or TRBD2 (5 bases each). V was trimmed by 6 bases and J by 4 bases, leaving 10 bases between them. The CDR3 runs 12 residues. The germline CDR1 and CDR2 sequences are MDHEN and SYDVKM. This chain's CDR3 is CASRGWGYEQYF. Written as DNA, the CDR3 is TGTGCCAGCAGGGGGTGGGGGTACGAGCAGTACTTC.

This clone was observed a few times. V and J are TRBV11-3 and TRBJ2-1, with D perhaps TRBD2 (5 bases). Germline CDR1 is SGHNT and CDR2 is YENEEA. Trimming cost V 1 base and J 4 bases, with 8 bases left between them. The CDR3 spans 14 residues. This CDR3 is CASSLGAVYNEQFF. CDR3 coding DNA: TGTGCCAGCAGCTTAGGAGCGGTTTACAATGAGCAGTTCTTC.

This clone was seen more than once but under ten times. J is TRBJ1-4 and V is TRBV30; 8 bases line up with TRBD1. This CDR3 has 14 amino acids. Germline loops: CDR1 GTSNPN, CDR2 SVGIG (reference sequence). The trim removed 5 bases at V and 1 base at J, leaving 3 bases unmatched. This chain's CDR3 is CAWDRGVTNEKLFF. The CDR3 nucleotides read TGTGCCTGGGACAGGGGAGTAACTAATGAAAAACTGTTTTTT.

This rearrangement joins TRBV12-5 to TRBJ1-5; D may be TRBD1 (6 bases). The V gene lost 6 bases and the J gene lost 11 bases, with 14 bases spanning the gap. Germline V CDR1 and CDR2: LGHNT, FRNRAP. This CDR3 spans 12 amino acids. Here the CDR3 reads CASGRDISAQHF. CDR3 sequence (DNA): TGTGCTAGTGGACGGGACATTTCGGCCCAGCATTTT.

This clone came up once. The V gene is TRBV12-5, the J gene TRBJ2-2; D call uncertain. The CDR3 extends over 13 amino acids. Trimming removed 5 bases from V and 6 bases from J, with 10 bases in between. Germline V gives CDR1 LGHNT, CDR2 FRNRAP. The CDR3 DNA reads TGTGCTAGTGGTCGCAGGTTTCCCGGGGAGCTGTTTTTT. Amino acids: CASGRRFPGELFF.

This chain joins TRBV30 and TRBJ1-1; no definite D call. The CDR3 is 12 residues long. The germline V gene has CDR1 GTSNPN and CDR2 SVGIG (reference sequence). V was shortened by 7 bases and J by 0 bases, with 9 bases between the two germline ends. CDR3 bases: TGTGCCTCTTACCTTATGAACACTGAAGCTTTCTTT. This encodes CASYLMNTEAFF.

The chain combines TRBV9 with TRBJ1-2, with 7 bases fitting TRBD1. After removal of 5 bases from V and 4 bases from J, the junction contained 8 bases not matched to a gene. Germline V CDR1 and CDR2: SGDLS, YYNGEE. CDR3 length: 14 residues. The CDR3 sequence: CASRRPGQLYGYTF. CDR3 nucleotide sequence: TGTGCCAGCAGGCGGCCGGGACAGCTCTATGGCTACACCTTC.

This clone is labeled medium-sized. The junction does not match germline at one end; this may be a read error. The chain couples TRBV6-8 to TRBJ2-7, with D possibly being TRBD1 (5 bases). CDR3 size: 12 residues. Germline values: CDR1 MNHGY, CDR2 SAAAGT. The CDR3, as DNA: TGTGCCATCAGTATGACAGTCCCCGAGCAGTACTTC. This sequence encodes CAISMTVPEQYF.

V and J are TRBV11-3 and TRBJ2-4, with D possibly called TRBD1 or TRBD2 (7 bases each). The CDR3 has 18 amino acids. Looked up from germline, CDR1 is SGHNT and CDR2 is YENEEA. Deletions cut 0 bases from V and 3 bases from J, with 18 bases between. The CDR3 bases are TGTGCCAGCAGCTTAGAGCAGGGGGGGAGTTATGTCAAAAACATTCAGTACTTC. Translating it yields CASSLEQGGSYVKNIQYF.

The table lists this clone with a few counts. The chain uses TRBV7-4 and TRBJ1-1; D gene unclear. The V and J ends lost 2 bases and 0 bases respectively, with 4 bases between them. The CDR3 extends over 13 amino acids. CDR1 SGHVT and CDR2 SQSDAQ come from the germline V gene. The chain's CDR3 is CASSLSLNTEAFF. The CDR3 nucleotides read TGTGCCAGCAGCTTATCTCTGAACACTGAAGCTTTCTTT.

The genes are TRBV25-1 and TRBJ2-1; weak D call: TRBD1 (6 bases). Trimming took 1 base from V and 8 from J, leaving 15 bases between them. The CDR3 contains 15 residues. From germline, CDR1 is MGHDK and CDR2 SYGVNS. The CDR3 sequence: CASSESYNRADEQFF. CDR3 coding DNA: TGTGCCAGCAGTGAATCTTATAACAGGGCGGATGAGCAGTTCTTC. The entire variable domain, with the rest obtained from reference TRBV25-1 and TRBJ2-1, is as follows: EADIYQTPRYLVIGTGKKITLECSQTMGHDKMYWYQQDPGMELHLIHYSYGVNSTEKGDLSSESTVSRIRTEHFPLTLESARPSHTSQYLCASSESYNRADEQFFGPGTRLTVL.

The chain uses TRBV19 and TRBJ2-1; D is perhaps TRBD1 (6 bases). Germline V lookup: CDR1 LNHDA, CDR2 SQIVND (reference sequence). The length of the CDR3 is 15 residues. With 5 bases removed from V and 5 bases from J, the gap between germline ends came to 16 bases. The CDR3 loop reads CASSQITGTHNEQFF. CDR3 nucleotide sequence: TGTGCCAGTAGTCAAATAACAGGGACACACAATGAGCAGTTCTTC. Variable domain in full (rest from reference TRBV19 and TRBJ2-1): DGGITQSPKYLFRKEGQNVTLSCEQNLNHDAMYWYRQDPGQGLRLIYYSQIVNDFQKGDIAEGYSVSREKKESFPLTVTSAQKNPTAFYLCASSQITGTHNEQFFGPGTRLTVL.

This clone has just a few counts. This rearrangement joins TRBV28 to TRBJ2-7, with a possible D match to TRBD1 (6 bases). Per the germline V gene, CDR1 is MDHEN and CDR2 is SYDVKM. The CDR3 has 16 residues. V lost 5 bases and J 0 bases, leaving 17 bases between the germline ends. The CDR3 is CASSPNRASYSYEQYF. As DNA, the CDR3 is TGTGCCAGCAGTCCAAACAGGGCGTCTTACTCCTACGAGCAGTACTTC.

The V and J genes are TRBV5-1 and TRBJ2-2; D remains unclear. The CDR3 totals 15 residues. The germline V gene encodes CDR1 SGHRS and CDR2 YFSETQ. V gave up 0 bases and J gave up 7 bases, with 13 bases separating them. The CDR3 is CASSLVSSLGGELFF. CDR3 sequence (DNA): TGCGCCAGCAGCTTGGTTTCGAGCCTAGGCGGGGAGCTGTTTTTT.

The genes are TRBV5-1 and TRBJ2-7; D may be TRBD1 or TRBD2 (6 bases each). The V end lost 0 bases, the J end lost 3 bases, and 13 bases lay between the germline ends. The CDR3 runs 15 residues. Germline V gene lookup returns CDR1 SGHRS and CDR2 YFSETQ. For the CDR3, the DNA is TGCGCCAGCAGCTTGGAAGGAGGGGGAATCTACGAGCAGTACTTC. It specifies CASSLEGGGIYEQYF.

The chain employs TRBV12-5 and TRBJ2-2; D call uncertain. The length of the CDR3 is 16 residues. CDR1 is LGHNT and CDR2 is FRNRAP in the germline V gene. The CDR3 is CASLPETPADTGELFF. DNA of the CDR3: TGTGCCAGCTTACCTGAGACGCCGGCGGACACCGGGGAGCTGTTTTTT.

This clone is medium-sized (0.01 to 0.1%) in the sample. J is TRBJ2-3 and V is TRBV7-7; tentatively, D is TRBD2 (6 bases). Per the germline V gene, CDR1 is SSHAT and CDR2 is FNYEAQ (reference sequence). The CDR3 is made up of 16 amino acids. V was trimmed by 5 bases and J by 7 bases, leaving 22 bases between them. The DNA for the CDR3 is TGTGCCAGCAGCCCCCCGGGTGGGGGGATAATAAATACGCAGTATTTT. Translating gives CASSPPGGGIINTQYF.

The CDR3 DNA sequence: TGCGCCAGCAACGACAGGGTTGACTATGGCTACACCTTC. Translated: CASNDRVDYGYTF. The chain joins TRBV10-2 to TRBJ1-2, with 7 bases lining up with TRBD1. V gave up 7 bases and J gave up 3 bases; unmatched junction bases: 5. The CDR3 is 13 amino acids. CDR1 WSHSY and CDR2 SAAADI come from the germline V gene.

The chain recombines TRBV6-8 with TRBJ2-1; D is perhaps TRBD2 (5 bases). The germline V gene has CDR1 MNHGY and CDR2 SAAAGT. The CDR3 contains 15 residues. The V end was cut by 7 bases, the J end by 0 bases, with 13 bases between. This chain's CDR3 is CASNPTGSSYNEQFF. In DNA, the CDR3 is TGTGCCAGCAACCCAACGGGGAGCTCCTACAATGAGCAGTTCTTC.